The entry that follows covers one TCR beta chain sequence. Profiling relied on immunoSEQ multiplex PCR, and the TCRdb table lists in-frame clones only, not all of them. The sample lists about 170,000 clones; around 84% were seen once. Germline V lookup: CDR1 LGHDT, CDR2 YNNKEL (reference sequence). This CDR3 is 15 amino acids long. With 0 bases removed from V and 7 bases from J, the gap between germline ends came to 13 bases. Patients at the Seattle site were enrolled during active infection and followed longitudinally. This sample stems from a study of blood T cell repertoires in COVID-19. Background on the study: Specimens from acute and convalescent COVID-19 originated in the United States, Italy and Spain. Sample material is recorded as cDNA or gDNA derived from T cells, B-cell-depleted T cells, or PBMCs.

The V gene is TRBV3-1 (or the pseudogene TRBV3-2), the J gene TRBJ1-3; no clear D gene. The sample was peripheral blood. The clonotype comes from a woman aged 65 to 85 with COVID-19, enrolled during active disease. The DNA for the CDR3 is TGTGCCAGCAGCCAAGACCAGTCCCGGCGGAACACCATATATTTT. Translation gives CASSQDQSRRNTIYF.